A selection of T cell receptor beta chains follows, all from one sample in a study of blood T cell repertoires in COVID-19. Repertoires were generated with immunoSEQ multiplex PCR, while TCRdb's copy carries only in-frame clones and drops some. This repertoire shows roughly 330,000 clones, about 90% found once; its top ten account for over 4%. What was sequenced was PBMCs or T cells enriched from blood (not recorded which). The receptors originated from a woman in her 30s who had recovered from COVID-19. Each CDR3 is given with its conserved first and last residue. D genes are given only for firm matches. The size of a clone is reported for some rows only, either as once, few or many, or as a class for expanded clones.

abundance	d_gene	v_gene	j_gene	CDR3aa	CDR3nt
.	.	TRBV27	TRBJ2-6	CASSQRGTGANVLTF	TGTGCCAGCAGTCAAAGGGGAACCGGGGCCAACGTCCTGACTTTC
.	TRBD1	TRBV28	TRBJ2-7	CASRETGGPYEQYF	TGTGCCAGCAGGGAGACAGGGGGCCCCTACGAGCAGTACTTC
.	TRBD1	TRBV3-1/TRBV3-2	TRBJ1-1	CASRRTRDSTEAFF	TGTGCCAGCAGAAGAACCCGGGACAGCACTGAAGCTTTCTTT
.	TRBD1	TRBV5-1	TRBJ1-2	CASSSQGQGADGYTF	TGCGCCAGCAGCTCCCAGGGACAGGGGGCGGATGGCTACACCTTC
once	TRBD1	TRBV24-1	TRBJ1-6	CATSDLRGTAYSPLHF	TGTGCCACCAGTGATTTACGAGGGACAGCTTATTCACCCCTCCACTTT
.	.	TRBV7-8	TRBJ2-2	CASSPSPHAGSVGELFF	TGTGCCAGCAGCCCATCCCCCCACGCAGGGTCGGTCGGGGAGCTGTTTTTT
.	.	TRBV5-6	TRBJ2-2	CASSLRLGLPNTGELFF	TGTGCCAGCAGCTTGCGCCTCGGTCTTCCTAACACCGGGGAGCTGTTTTTT
.	TRBD2	TRBV4-3	TRBJ2-7	CASSQGGGEQYF	TGCGCCAGCAGCCAAGGGGGGGGCGAGCAGTACTTC
.	.	TRBV5-4	TRBJ1-1	CASSFGAAAMNTEAFF	TGTGCCAGCAGCTTTGGTGCGGCAGCTATGAACACTGAAGCTTTCTTT
.	TRBD1	TRBV11-1	TRBJ1-1	CASSSGQPNTEAFF	TGTGCCAGCAGCTCGGGACAGCCGAACACTGAAGCTTTCTTT
.	.	TRBV11-2	TRBJ1-1	CASLNRANTEAFF	TGTGCCAGCCTGAACAGGGCAAACACTGAAGCTTTCTTT
.	.	TRBV11-2	TRBJ1-1	CASSLGRVNTEAFF	TGTGCCAGCAGCTTAGGGAGGGTGAACACTGAAGCTTTCTTT
.	TRBD2	TRBV9	TRBJ2-3	CASSPRGGQEDTQYF	TGTGCCAGCAGCCCCCGGGGGGGCCAGGAAGATACGCAGTATTTT
.	.	TRBV27	TRBJ2-7	CASSLVAAGSNYEQYF	TGTGCCAGCAGTTTAGTAGCGGCAGGGAGTAACTACGAGCAGTACTTC
.	TRBD1	TRBV6-5	TRBJ1-1	CASRTGANTEAFF	TGTGCCAGCCGGACAGGGGCGAACACTGAAGCTTTCTTT
.	.	TRBV7-9	TRBJ2-5	CASSLAGLWGQEVQYF	TGTGCCAGCAGCTTAGCCGGTCTCTGGGGCCAAGAGGTGCAGTACTTC
.	.	TRBV9	TRBJ1-1	CASSRRGGDDKAFF	TGTGCCAGCAGCCGGCGGGGTGGAGATGACAAAGCTTTCTTT
once	TRBD1	TRBV13	TRBJ1-2	CASSSDRGIGYGYTF	TGTGCCAGCAGCTCTGACAGGGGTATAGGCTATGGCTACACCTTC
.	.	TRBV6-1	TRBJ1-1	CASSVTGSLGNTEAFF	TGTGCCAGCAGTGTTACGGGGTCCTTGGGGAACACTGAAGCTTTCTTT
.	TRBD1	TRBV4-2	TRBJ1-5	CASSQQPQGALSNQPQHF	TGTGCCAGCAGCCAACAACCCCAGGGGGCGCTTAGCAATCAGCCCCAGCATTTT
.	.	TRBV7-6	TRBJ2-3	CASSLAAYTDTQYF	TGTGCCAGCAGCTTAGCTGCCTACACAGATACGCAGTATTTT
few	.	TRBV5-6	TRBJ1-6	CASSLGPYNSPLHF	TGTGCCAGCAGCTTGGGGCCGTATAATTCACCCCTCCACTTT
.	.	TRBV4-2	TRBJ2-5	CASSQSSGNQETQYF	TGTGCCAGCAGCCAAAGTAGCGGAAACCAAGAGACCCAGTACTTC
.	TRBD2	TRBV7-3	TRBJ2-2	CASSLGLAVGELFF	TGTGCCAGCAGCTTAGGACTAGCGGTCGGGGAGCTGTTTTTT
.	.	TRBV6-5	TRBJ1-6	CASRSVNSPLHF	TGTGCCAGCAGATCGGTTAATTCACCCCTCCACTTT
.	.	TRBV2	TRBJ1-4	CASSEARAISEKLFF	TGTGCCAGCAGTGAAGCGAGGGCAATCTCTGAAAAACTGTTTTTT
.	.	TRBV4-1	TRBJ2-5	CASSQADRRETQYF	TGCGCCAGCAGCCAAGCTGATCGGAGGGAGACCCAGTACTTC
.	.	TRBV3-1/TRBV3-2	TRBJ2-5	CASSQESRGTQYF	TGTGCCAGCAGCCAAGAGTCTCGGGGGACCCAGTACTTC
.	.	TRBV2	TRBJ1-3	CAIKRGTNSGNTIYF	TGTGCCATAAAACGGGGGACCAACTCTGGAAACACCATATATTTT
.	TRBD1	TRBV2	TRBJ2-3	CASSLDRGTDTQYF	TGTGCCAGCAGTTTGGACAGGGGCACAGATACGCAGTATTTT
.	TRBD1	TRBV5-1	TRBJ2-1	CASSWVTGGRDNEQFF	TGCGCCAGCAGCTGGGTGACAGGGGGCCGGGACAATGAGCAGTTCTTC
.	.	TRBV3-1/TRBV3-2	TRBJ2-5	CASSQSGAETQYF	TGTGCCAGCAGCCAATCAGGGGCAGAGACCCAGTACTTC
.	.	TRBV3-1/TRBV3-2	TRBJ2-5	CASSLGPGETQYF	TGTGCCAGCAGCCTTGGTCCGGGGGAGACCCAGTACTTC
.	.	TRBV7-6	TRBJ2-4	CASSGTLAKNIQYF	TGTGCCAGCAGCGGGACATTAGCCAAAAACATTCAGTACTTC
.	.	TRBV29-1	TRBJ1-2	CSVEPDLGNYGYTF	TGCAGCGTTGAACCGGACTTGGGAAACTATGGCTACACCTTC
.	TRBD1	TRBV19	TRBJ1-5	CASSPDRGPQEPQHF	TGTGCCAGTAGCCCGGACAGGGGACCTCAAGAGCCCCAGCATTTT
.	TRBD1	TRBV11-2	TRBJ2-7	CASSSNIYPGTGGIEQYF	TGTGCCAGCAGCTCCAATATCTACCCCGGGACAGGGGGAATCGAGCAGTACTTC
.	.	TRBV6-5	TRBJ1-5	CASRPTGYSNQPQHF	TGTGCCAGCAGACCAACAGGGTATAGCAATCAGCCCCAGCATTTT
.	.	TRBV9	TRBJ1-2	CASSVISSIAGGYTF	TGTGCCAGCAGCGTGATTTCAAGCATCGCGGGGGGCTACACCTTC
.	TRBD1	TRBV7-2	TRBJ1-2	CASRGQGNVYGYTF	TGTGCCAGCAGGGGACAGGGGAATGTCTATGGCTACACCTTC